This T cell receptor beta chain comes out of a study of shared T cell receptors in the human thymus. The germline V gene has CDR1 LNHDA and CDR2 SQIVND (reference sequence). CDR3 length equals 15 residues. Germline trimming cut 7 bases from V and 3 bases from J; bases unmatched to any gene: 10. Assay used: immunoSEQ multiplex PCR; TCRdb lists only in-frame clones, some missing. The sample contains about 380,000 clones, around 95% of which appear only once. The source of this sequence is a human donor. Sequencing was done on a sample of thymocytes. The chain combines TRBV19 with TRBJ1-1; 8 positions match TRBD1. DNA of the CDR3: TGTGCCAGTACAGGCCACGGGACAGGAGACACTGAAGCTTTCTTT. It specifies CASTGHGTGDTEAFF.